A single sample is the source of the 32 T cell receptor beta chains below, sequenced in a study of PD-1 blockade in classical Hodgkin lymphoma. Indicated time point: cycle 4 day 1 (C4D1), after more than five weeks of nivolumab. Each of the patients experienced relapse following autologous stem cell transplantation, and their brentuximab vedotin exposure differed. Using immunoSEQ multiplex PCR, the repertoire was profiled, and TCRdb retains in-frame clones only, with some absent. The sample has approximately 89,000 clones, nearly 85% seen once. The sample in question was peripheral blood mononuclear cells (PBMCs), obtained before the fourth cycle of nivolumab. These receptors were obtained from a human donor with classical Hodgkin lymphoma.

The sample holds a few counts of this clone. The CDR3 protein is CASSPQTGVVTEAFF. CDR3 bases: TGTGCCAGCTCACCACAGACAGGGGTAGTCACTGAAGCTTTCTTT. The chain uses TRBV18 and TRBJ1-1, with 8 bases matching TRBD1. Germline CDR1 and CDR2: KGHSH and LQKENI. CDR3 length: 15 residues. Trimming at V came to 1 base and at J to 4 bases, leaving 5 bases not matched to a gene.

This sequence joins TRBV5-3 and TRBJ2-2; maybe TRBD2 (6 bases). TRBV5-3 is an ORF, with its function uncertain. The V end was cut by 0 bases, the J end by 2 bases, with 17 bases between. The CDR3 runs 18 residues. This CDR3 reads CARSLAKEGPLNTGELFF. The CDR3 DNA reads as TGTGCCAGAAGCTTGGCCAAGGAGGGACCTCTTAACACCGGGGAGCTGTTTTTT.

The chain has TRBV7-9 and TRBJ2-1; TRBD1 matches at 7 bases. Germline V gene sequence: CDR1 SEHNR, CDR2 FQNEAQ (reference sequence). V trimming: 8 bases; J trimming: 0 bases; junction bases outside the gene matches: 10. This CDR3 has 16 residues. CDR3 region: CASAPLWDSSYNEQFF. In DNA form, the CDR3 reads TGTGCCAGCGCCCCTCTTTGGGACAGCTCCTACAATGAGCAGTTCTTC.

In its sample, this clone was seen once. This chain joins TRBV7-8 and TRBJ2-7; the match to TRBD2 covers 13 bases. This CDR3 has 16 residues. The junction had 7 bases not matched to a gene; V was cut back by 2 bases and J by 6 bases. Germline-derived CDR1 and CDR2 are SGHVS and FQNEAQ. The DNA for the CDR3 is TGTGCCAGCAGCTTACTCTGGACTAGCGGGAGAGCCGAGCAGTACTTC. It specifies CASSLLWTSGRAEQYF.

This clone was found once. This rearrangement joins TRBV6-1 to TRBJ2-4, with 8 bases identical to TRBD2. The CDR3 has 16 amino acids. V lost 1 base, J lost 16 bases, and 18 bases stayed unmatched. Germline V gene lookup returns CDR1 MNHNS and CDR2 SASEGT. The CDR3 reads CASSEGVLAAGGTEYF. In DNA, the CDR3 is TGTGCCAGCAGTGAAGGGGTCCTCGCCGCGGGAGGAACCGAATACTTC.

The chain carries TRBV5-4 and TRBJ2-5, with TRBD1 as a possible D gene (6 bases). Trimming cost V 4 bases and J 2 bases, with 12 bases left between them. The CDR3 loop spans 14 amino acids. Germline lookup yields CDR1 SGHNT and CDR2 YYREEE (reference sequence). This CDR3 reads CASSKEDRQETQYF. DNA of the CDR3: TGTGCCAGCAGCAAGGAGGACAGACAAGAGACCCAGTACTTC.

The chain carries TRBV5-6 and TRBJ1-6, with D unresolved. CDR1 is SGHDT, CDR2 YYEEEE, per germline. The CDR3 is made up of 14 amino acids. V was pared by 6 bases and J by 8 bases, with 15 bases between. DNA for the CDR3: TGTGCCAGCAACCCTACGGGGAGAGATTCACCCCTCCACTTT. Protein sequence: CASNPTGRDSPLHF.

The rearrangement links TRBV5-4 to TRBJ2-3; D is perhaps TRBD2 (7 bases). This CDR3 comprises 17 residues. The germline gives CDR1 SGHNT, CDR2 YYREEE (reference sequence). Trimming stripped 4 bases from V and 6 bases from J, with 24 bases between. The CDR3 sequence: CASSLDGGRESGDTQYF. The CDR3 region has the DNA TGTGCCAGCAGCCTGGACGGGGGGCGGGAGTCAGGTGATACGCAGTATTTT.

The chain links TRBV19 to TRBJ1-1; 7 bases map to TRBD1. The junction had 12 bases not matched to a gene; V was cut back by 3 bases and J by 2 bases. Germline CDR1 reads LNHDA; CDR2 reads SQIVND (reference sequence). The CDR3 extends over 17 amino acids. CDR3 region: CASSMDGWTGDNTEAFF. CDR3 in DNA: TGTGCCAGTAGTATGGATGGGTGGACAGGAGACAACACTGAAGCTTTCTTT. Supplemented by reference TRBV19 and TRBJ1-1, the full variable domain reads DGGITQSPKYLFRKEGQNVTLSCEQNLNHDAMYWYRQDPGQGLRLIYYSQIVNDFQKGDIAEGYSVSREKKESFPLTVTSAQKNPTAFYLCASSMDGWTGDNTEAFFGQGTRLTVV.

With regard to this clone: The sample has other DNA sequences that encode this CDR3 too. V usage is TRBV5-1 and J usage is TRBJ2-1; 7 nucleotides align to TRBD1. Germline trimming cut 2 bases from V and 5 bases from J; bases unmatched to any gene: 4. Germline CDR1 reads SGHRS; CDR2 reads YFSETQ. The CDR3 spans 14 residues. The CDR3 region has the DNA TGCGCCAGCAGCTTAGGGGACAGAAACAATGAGCAGTTCTTC. Translated: CASSLGDRNNEQFF.

The chain uses TRBV7-2 and TRBJ2-1; the match to TRBD1 covers 9 bases. Looked up from germline, CDR1 is SGHTA and CDR2 is FQGNSA. The CDR3 consists of 15 residues. V lost 7 bases, J lost 1 base, and 5 bases stayed unmatched. The CDR3 DNA reads as TGTGCCAGCACCGACGGGACAGGGTCCTACAATGAGCAGTTCTTC. Translating it yields CASTDGTGSYNEQFF.

The rearrangement uses TRBV7-2 and TRBJ1-2, with D hard to call. Trimming pared 0 bases from V and 3 bases from J, leaving 11 bases between. Germline V CDR1 and CDR2: SGHTA, FQGNSA. This CDR3 has 15 amino acids. CDR3 sequence reads: CASSLARGRDYGYTF. In DNA, the CDR3 is TGTGCCAGCAGCTTAGCTCGCGGGCGCGACTATGGCTACACCTTC.

CDR3 residues: CASSAKDPSSYNEQFF. CDR3 bases: TGTGCCAGCAGCGCGAAGGACCCCAGCTCCTACAATGAGCAGTTCTTC. The chain uses TRBV9 and TRBJ2-1; no clear D. The CDR3 spans 16 residues. V lost 3 bases and J lost 0, with 13 bases in between. Germline CDR1 SGDLS, CDR2 YYNGEE. Variable domain in full (rest from reference TRBV9 and TRBJ2-1): DSGVTQTPKHLITATGQRVTLRCSPRSGDLSVYWYQQSLDQGLQFLIQYYNGEERAKGNILERFSAQQFPDLHSELNLSSLELGDSALYFCASSAKDPSSYNEQFFGPGTRLTVL.

The chain carries TRBV6-5 and TRBJ2-5; D possibly uses TRBD1 or TRBD2 (6 bases each). CDR1 MNHEY and CDR2 SVGAGI come from the germline V gene. The CDR3 spans 16 residues. The germline V and J ends were trimmed by 0 bases and 5 bases, with 16 bases remaining between them. CDR3 DNA sequence: TGTGCCAGCAGTTACTCGCCGGGGGCGCATTCGGAGACCCAGTACTTC. Encoded protein: CASSYSPGAHSETQYF.

The V call is TRBV10-3, the J call TRBJ2-1; tentatively, D is TRBD1 (7 bases). CDR1 is ENHRY and CDR2 is SYGVKD in the germline V gene. The CDR3 covers 12 residues. Trimming cost V 3 bases and J 8 bases, with 8 bases left between them. For the CDR3, the DNA is TGTGCCATCAGTGACAGGGGGGATGAGCAGTTCTTC. Translating it yields CAISDRGDEQFF.

This clone was recorded many times. This chain connects TRBV5-6 to TRBJ2-7, with TRBD2 as a possible D gene (6 bases). The V end lost 3 bases, the J end lost 6 bases, and 13 bases lay between the germline ends. The CDR3 loop spans 13 amino acids. Germline CDR1 is SGHDT and CDR2 is YYEEEE. In DNA form, the CDR3 reads TGTGCCAGCAGCTGGAGTGGGGGAGGCGAGCAGTACTTC. Amino acid sequence: CASSWSGGGEQYF.

The gene calls are TRBV19 and TRBJ2-7; the match to TRBD1 covers 10 bases. This CDR3 comprises 14 residues. Germline V gene lookup returns CDR1 LNHDA and CDR2 SQIVND (reference sequence). Germline trimming cut 7 bases from V and 5 bases from J; bases unmatched to any gene: 8. The CDR3 nucleotides read TGTGCCAGTAATCAACCGGGACAGGGGAACGAGCAGTACTTC. Protein: CASNQPGQGNEQYF.

The chain recombines TRBV5-1 with TRBJ2-2; 9 positions match TRBD2. This CDR3 spans 15 amino acids. Losses at the gene ends were 1 base for V and 4 bases for J; bases not matched to a gene: 2. Germline lookup yields CDR1 SGHRS and CDR2 YFSETQ. CDR3 protein: CASSLLAGSTGELFF. The CDR3 nucleotides are TGCGCCAGCAGCTTGCTAGCGGGGAGCACCGGGGAGCTGTTTTTT.

The chain joins TRBV5-1 to TRBJ2-3; no firm D call. The CDR3 covers 14 residues. Germline values: CDR1 SGHRS, CDR2 YFSETQ. The V end lost 0 bases, the J end lost 2 bases, and 7 bases lay between the germline ends. CDR3 in DNA: TGCGCCAGCAGCTTGGAGGTAATCACAGATACGCAGTATTTT. As protein: CASSLEVITDTQYF.

The gene calls are TRBV28 and TRBJ1-2; no clear D gene. This CDR3 spans 15 amino acids. The germline V and J ends were trimmed by 3 bases and 8 bases, with 19 bases remaining between them. CDR1 and CDR2 from the germline V gene are MDHEN and SYDVKM. This chain's CDR3 is CASSFANTRRSGYTF. The DNA for the CDR3 is TGTGCCAGCAGTTTCGCCAATACCCGGAGGAGCGGCTACACCTTC.

The V gene is TRBV27, the J gene TRBJ2-5, with D perhaps TRBD2 (5 bases). Germline-derived CDR1 and CDR2 are MNHEY and SMNVEV (reference sequence). CDR3 length: 14 residues. Trimming removed 3 bases at V and 9 bases at J, with 17 bases between. The CDR3 reads CASSFSSGEMAQYF. The CDR3 DNA reads as TGTGCCAGCAGTTTCTCTTCCGGGGAGATGGCCCAGTACTTC.

This clone occurred once. The J gene is TRBJ2-5, the V gene TRBV19, with TRBD1 matching over 9 bases. V shed 2 bases and J 4 bases; nucleotides not matched to a gene: 11. The CDR3 totals 17 residues. The germline gives CDR1 LNHDA, CDR2 SQIVND (reference sequence). CDR3 nucleotides: TGTGCCAGTAGTATATTTTTGACGGACAGGGGAGGAGAGACCCAGTACTTC. Protein: CASSIFLTDRGGETQYF.

The V call is TRBV7-2, the J call TRBJ2-2; D is unclear. CDR1 is SGHTA and CDR2 is FQGNSA in the germline V gene. The CDR3 covers 15 residues. The V end was cut by 5 bases, the J end by 5 bases, with 15 bases between. This CDR3 reads CASSPRGSQTGELFF. The CDR3 DNA sequence: TGTGCCAGCAGCCCCCGAGGCAGCCAGACCGGGGAGCTGTTTTTT.

The rearrangement joins TRBV7-9 to TRBJ2-5; 8 nucleotides line up with TRBD1. From germline, CDR1 is SEHNR and CDR2 FQNEAQ (reference sequence). V shed 1 base and J 4 bases; nucleotides not matched to a gene: 5. The CDR3 has 15 amino acids. The CDR3 sequence: CASSLGQGAGETQYF. CDR3 coding DNA: TGTGCCAGCAGCTTAGGGCAGGGGGCAGGAGAGACCCAGTACTTC.

J is TRBJ2-2 and V is TRBV6-6; 8 bases map to TRBD2. The trim removed 5 bases at V and 12 bases at J, leaving 8 bases unmatched. Germline CDR1 reads MNHNY; CDR2 reads SVGAGI (reference sequence). This CDR3 is built from 13 residues. The CDR3 reads CASSKPGLVQLFF. The CDR3 DNA reads TGTGCCAGCAGTAAACCGGGACTAGTGCAGCTGTTTTTT.

The J gene is TRBJ2-7, the V gene TRBV6-1; a weak D match, TRBD2 (6 bases). V was clipped by 7 bases and J by 2 bases, with 12 bases between them. The CDR3 covers 13 residues. In germline, CDR1 is MNHNS, CDR2 SASEGT. The CDR3 DNA sequence: TGTGCCAGCAATCCGGGACTCCCCTACGAGCAGTACTTC. Amino acids: CASNPGLPYEQYF.

J is TRBJ2-1 and V is TRBV11-2, with D possibly TRBD2 on 5 matching bases. This CDR3 is 15 amino acids long. Trimming stripped 2 bases from V and 4 bases from J, with 12 bases between. Per germline, CDR1 SGHAT and CDR2 FQNNGV. DNA of the CDR3: TGTGCCAGCAGCTTATTTGCGGGCCAGTACAATGAGCAGTTCTTC. Its translation is CASSLFAGQYNEQFF.

The gene calls are TRBV5-1 and TRBJ1-2, with D perhaps matching TRBD1 (5 bases). V lost 3 bases and J 4 bases, leaving 10 bases between the germline ends. The CDR3 covers 13 residues. Germline loops: CDR1 SGHRS, CDR2 YFSETQ. The CDR3 sequence: CASSYRQSYGYTF. CDR3 DNA sequence: TGCGCCAGCAGCTATAGACAGTCCTATGGCTACACCTTC.

The V and J genes are TRBV19 and TRBJ2-6; 8 bases agree with TRBD2. This CDR3 contains 16 residues. V lost 5 bases, J lost 2 bases, and 5 bases stayed unmatched. CDR1 LNHDA and CDR2 SQIVND come from the germline V gene (reference sequence). As DNA, the CDR3 is TGTGCCAGTAGTTCGGGGGGGAACCCTGGGGCCAACGTCCTGACTTTC. Its protein is CASSSGGNPGANVLTF.

The J gene is TRBJ2-1, the V gene TRBV7-6; D is unclear. CDR3 length: 15 amino acids. V lost 1 base and J lost 8, with 15 bases in between. CDR1 is SGHVS, CDR2 FNYEAQ, per germline. CDR3 DNA: TGTGCCAGCAGCTTAGAGACCCCCCCAGGCTATGAGCAGTTCTTC. The encoded protein is CASSLETPPGYEQFF. Complete variable domain (other parts from reference TRBV7-6 and TRBJ2-1): GAGVSQSPRYKVTKRGQDVALRCDPISGHVSLYWYRQALGQGPEFLTYFNYEAQQDKSGLPNDRFSAERPEGSISTLTIQRTEQRDSAMYRCASSLETPPGYEQFFGPGTRLTVL.

The chain couples TRBV29-1 to TRBJ2-3; TRBD1 aligns across 10 bases. The V and J ends lost 0 bases and 6 bases, in that order; junction bases with no gene match: 18. CDR1 is SQVTM, CDR2 ANQGSEA, per germline. The CDR3 sequence is 19 residues long. The CDR3, as DNA: TGCAGCGTTGAAGACCCATTCCTCTCCCCGGACAGGGGGAAGGATACGCAGTATTTT. Residues: CSVEDPFLSPDRGKDTQYF.

This chain uses TRBV18 with TRBJ2-7; D remains ambiguous. The CDR3 has 14 residues. The germline V and J ends were trimmed by 3 bases and 0 bases, with 9 bases remaining between them. CDR1 is KGHSH and CDR2 is LQKENI in the germline V gene. The CDR3 sequence: CASSPGSSSYEQYF. The CDR3 DNA follows: TGTGCCAGCTCACCGGGGTCGAGCTCCTACGAGCAGTACTTC.